This T cell receptor (beta chain) was identified in a study of cytomegalovirus exposure and HLA in healthy donors (dated by TCRdb to about 2017). Context from the whole study: An earlier analysis of roughly 500 of the donors reported 276 Gb of sequence data and around 110 million unique TCR beta sequences from some 180 million T cells. An early release covering about 600 HLA-typed donors comprised roughly 300 gigabases of sequencing data and around 85 million unique TCR sequences. Of the 300 to 450 genotyped donors, 75% to 85% were placed in the genetic ancestry cluster associated with self-reported Caucasian donors. The study was designed to test whether signatures of past pathogen exposure could be identified by cataloging public T cell receptors. Using immunosequencing, the study profiled T cell repertoires from 500 to 800 subjects and related those repertoires to cytomegalovirus serostatus. In addition to the first cohort of approximately 670 subjects, a separate validation cohort of 120 different subjects was used. High-throughput TCR immunosequencing, statistical association of individual TCRs with disease status, and machine learning were combined to predict cytomegalovirus infection status. To study patterns of TCR occurrence, a later analysis re-analyzed previously published TCR beta repertoires from around 670 donors and added high-resolution HLA genotyping. Rather than using new phenotypic data, the later analysis identified candidate immune exposures from TCR beta sequences and from how often those sequences occurred across donors. In an earlier analysis of a few hundred of the donors, high-throughput TCR beta sequencing was used to judge whether each TCR beta V gene segment behaved as functional or pseudogenic. Donor age, sex, ethnicity and CMV serostatus were compiled alongside the repertoire data. A later genetic analysis used genome-wide SNP genotypes for about three fifths of the 666 donors, treating that subset as a discovery cohort. Every repertoire in the discovery cohort had been generated on one and the same sequencing platform. HLA typing included class I and class II loci at four-digit resolution. The number of typed donors differed by locus: roughly 620-640 for A, B, C, DRB1 and DQB1; some 540 for DQA1; 606 for DPA1; and around 450 for DPB1. Because of strong linkage in the cohort, roughly five DR-DQ haplotypes were treated as single units for association and clustering. Among a few hundred genotyped donors of the cohort, an average of approximately 240,000 unique TCR beta nucleotide sequences were sequenced per donor, 15% to 20% of them non-productive.

The library was prepared using the immunoSEQ multiplex PCR assay. For the multiplex PCR, a mixture combining 60 forward primers for TCR Vbeta segments and 13 reverse primers for TCR Jbeta segments was used. A multiplex PCR assay on genomic DNA amplified the CDR3 region of rearranged TCR beta genes. The Illumina HiSeq System was used to sequence the amplified TCR beta libraries as 87-base-pair reads. The study's own analysis went as follows. Across the 640 or so repertoires, a later analysis counted tens of millions of unique TCR beta chains, around 11 million of which were shared by at least two donors. To remove PCR and sequencing errors, raw reads were error-corrected and collapsed into unique sequences using a nearest-neighbor algorithm that merged closely related sequences. To assign V, D and J gene segments, CDR3 sequences were aligned to IMGT reference sequences. For a sequence to be retained, at least a six-nucleotide match to both a V gene segment and a J gene segment was required. Rearrangements were classified as productive when the CDR3 lacked stop codons and remained in frame with V and J, and all other rearrangements were classified as non-productive. CDR3 was defined by IMGT convention, running from the second conserved V-encoded cysteine to the conserved J-encoded phenylalanine. The earlier analysis of approximately 590 of the donors excluded any sequence lacking an unambiguous match to a single V gene segment. In an earlier analysis of some 590 of the donors, a V segment was called functional when productive rearrangements were above 56.7%, and segregating when the standard deviation between donors exceeded 5%. To diagnose cytomegalovirus status from the catalog of TCR beta chain sequences, a statistical classification framework was built. In a later analysis, V and J genes were assigned by comparing TCR nucleotide sequences against IMGT/GENE-DB human TR gene sequences. Using the TCRdist pipeline, a later analysis assigned CDR3 sequences along with most-parsimonious VDJ recombination scenarios. A later analysis defined each TCR beta chain by its CDR3 amino acid sequence plus V-gene family, and excluded reads lacking a unique V-gene family. To address suspected cross-contamination and a sequencing artifact, a later analysis removed approximately 600 highly shared, low-generation-probability nucleotide sequences. A later analysis calculated a clonal expansion index for each public chain from normalized within-repertoire ranks of inferred template counts. Generation probabilities in a later analysis came from a VDJ recombination model fitted to out-of-frame rearrangements, and those results were checked against IGoR. In a later analysis, TCR-TCR, TCR-HLA and TCR-CMV co-occurrence was scored with hypergeometric tests, and a repertoire-size bias correction was applied to TCR pairs. A later analysis estimated false discovery rates by permuting HLA or CMV assignments 20 times. In a later analysis, co-occurring TCRs were grouped with DBSCAN, and TCRdist sequence similarity was added when clustering was performed within HLA-allele-positive subsets. Co-occurrence clustering excluded repertoires with fewer than 30,000 or more than 120,000 public chains, plus five with anomalous nucleotide sharing. The source is immuneACCESS, and TCRdb retained only in-frame sequences with V and J called. Part of the clones is not carried over; for the studies checked, unresolved V genes explain less than half of this, and the remainder is unexplained. The V and J calls and clone size come from that table; D and trimming were worked out from the DNA. The sample data list around 200,000 clones, and nearly 80% of these were observed just once. About 2% of the sample rests with the top ten.

The CDR3 goes from the cysteine to the phenylalanine over 15 residues. Kept here is only the CDR3 DNA, which spans 45 bases and is read in frame from base 1. CDR1 and CDR2, per the germline V gene (reference sequence), are MNHEY and SMNVEV. V is cut by 2 bases and J by 5 bases, and the space between the germline ends is 10 bases. Broader findings and caveats from the paper: According to a later analysis, parvovirus B19, influenza, CMV and Epstein-Barr virus appeared linked to several top co-occurrence clusters. Strong co-occurrence of HLA alleles, especially DR and DQ, made assigning TCR associations to individual alleles difficult. In this cohort, only TCR beta chains were sequenced, and detectable features were limited by the absence of alpha or paired-chain data. Because some donors lacked HLA typing at each locus, the association tests relied only on the typed subset. Sequencing depth was assumed to be roughly uniform across donors in the presence/absence analyses, though that assumption may not hold. The classifier was reported to diagnose cytomegalovirus status with high specificity and sensitivity in both the original and validation cohorts. It was suggested by the authors that the approach could potentially be generalized to other disease states and immunological phenotypes. The study listed 150 to 200 TCR beta chains as associated with cytomegalovirus. In a later genetic analysis, a missense DCLRE1C variant was associated with V-gene and J-gene trimming of TCR beta chains, and the association was replicated in an independent cohort. A further reported finding was that TCR beta sequences accurately predicted the HLA-A and HLA-B alleles for most subjects in the first cohort. Most TCR sequences were observed very rarely across donors, whereas some public TCRs were present in many individuals. Linkage disequilibrium might explain the correlated functional status among segregating V segments, but an unknown experimental factor could not be excluded. A later analysis found that most CMV-associated TCR beta chains appeared HLA-restricted, with HLA associations seemingly driven largely by CMV exposure. Specific HLA alleles were associated with about 17,000 TCR beta sequences at a false discovery rate of 0.05 in a later analysis. In a later analysis, the rate of TCR association differed among HLA loci, with DRB1 alleles having the most associated TCRs and HLA-C alleles having the fewest. Because counts were too low, 15 to 20 rarely observed V segments, including chromosome 9 orphons, were left out of the earlier analysis of approximately 500 of the donors. The sequencing pipeline was judged likely to have produced a cluster of highly shared sequence variants as a technical artifact. In an earlier analysis of 587 of the donors, most TCR beta V segments appeared in productive rearrangements about 87% or about 30% of the time, broadly matching IMGT annotations. For the cohort, immune exposure information was limited to CMV serostatus. According to a later genetic analysis, donors in an Asian-associated ancestry cluster had fewer N-insertions in productive TCRs than the approximately 700-donor mean. In vitro tests confirmed that three of the cytomegalovirus-associated TCR beta chains recognize cytomegalovirus antigens. Some IMGT-functional V segments, including TRBV6-2 and TRBV6-3, could not be distinguished by the 87-base-pair reads and were therefore excluded. A later analysis found that HLA-associated TCR beta chains were more clonally expanded and had lower generation probabilities than equally common non-associated chains.

This clone has only a few counts. The target of this receptor is not known. No base-level quality is on record; no much larger clone is a single base apart. In total, about 650 healthy bone marrow donors made up the cohort. Cohort members were all nominally healthy when sampled, although unrecorded immune exposures were likely present. The donor tested CMV seronegative and was one of the 352 seronegative cohort members. A peripheral blood sample was provided by each donor, and peripheral blood mononuclear cells were used for TCR beta sequencing. The Qiagen DNeasy Blood Extraction Kit was used to extract genomic DNA from the blood cell samples.

The sequence derives from a male donor in good health and CMV-seronegative. Sequenced: PBMCs. The chain employs TRBV27 and TRBJ2-6; TRBD2 is a possible D gene, resting on 5 matching bases. The DNA sequence follows: TGTGCCAGCAGTTTAGAGGGATTTAGGGCCAACGTCCTGACTTTC. It encodes CASSLEGFRANVLTF.